These 30 T cell receptor beta chains came from one sample sequenced in a study of T cell responses to AZD1222 COVID-19 vaccine. Method: immunoSEQ multiplex PCR; TCRdb's copy keeps in-frame clones and lacks some. The repertoire holds fewer than 250,000 clones, with approximately 94% as singletons. The sequencing used peripheral blood, collected on day 0 of MenACWY control vaccination. The source is an adult in good health.

CDR3 coding DNA: TGTGCCAGCAGCTTAGTAACGGGACGCACCATATATTTT. Protein sequence: CASSLVTGRTIYF. V and J are TRBV7-9 and TRBJ1-3; TRBD1 is a possible D gene (5 bases). Trimming removed 1 base at V and 9 bases at J, with 10 bases between. Germline assignment: CDR1 SEHNR and CDR2 FQNEAQ (reference sequence). CDR3 length: 13 residues.

The CDR3 protein is CASGGTGTEAFF. The CDR3 DNA sequence: TGTGCCTCTGGAGGTACGGGCACTGAAGCTTTCTTT. This chain links TRBV7-9 with TRBJ1-1, with D hard to call. This CDR3 spans 12 amino acids. The V gene lost 11 bases and the J gene lost 4 bases, with 14 bases spanning the gap. Germline V gives CDR1 SEHNR, CDR2 FQNEAQ (reference sequence).

The chain links TRBV7-3 to TRBJ1-1; D uncertain. V was trimmed by 2 bases and J by 2 bases, leaving 9 bases between them. Per germline, CDR1 SGHTA and CDR2 FQGTGA. The CDR3 extends over 14 amino acids. Here the CDR3 reads CASSLGLGNTEAFF. The CDR3 nucleotides are TGTGCCAGCAGCTTAGGCCTGGGCAACACTGAAGCTTTCTTT.

This chain joins TRBV3-1 (or the pseudogene TRBV3-2) and TRBJ2-5; no firm D call. The CDR3 has 15 amino acids. The germline CDR1 and CDR2 sequences are LGHDT and YNNKEL (reference sequence). The germline V and J ends were trimmed by 2 bases and 0 bases, with 10 bases remaining between them. The CDR3 bases are TGTGCCAGCAGCCAAAGGAATTGGGACCAAGAGACCCAGTACTTC. Protein product: CASSQRNWDQETQYF.

This chain joins TRBV6-5 and TRBJ2-7; TRBD2 might be the D (5 bases). The CDR3 runs 13 residues. The V end lost 10 bases, the J end lost 3 bases, and 16 bases lay between the germline ends. CDR1 is MNHEY and CDR2 is SVGAGI in the germline V gene. The CDR3 region is CATRRAGYYEQYF. The CDR3, as DNA: TGTGCCACGCGGCGGGCAGGATACTACGAGCAGTACTTC.

The chain is built from TRBV7-2 and TRBJ1-5; 8 bases align to TRBD1. Trimming at V came to 5 bases and at J to 9 bases, leaving 18 bases not matched to a gene. Germline assignment: CDR1 SGHTA and CDR2 FQGNSA. The CDR3 spans 17 residues. CDR3 amino acids: CASSLIPPGTGSLPQHF. The DNA of the CDR3 is TGTGCCAGCAGCCTAATACCACCGGGGACAGGTTCACTGCCCCAGCATTTT.

This clone was recorded many times. The chain uses TRBV6-2 or TRBV6-3 and TRBJ2-4; 9 positions match TRBD2. This CDR3 contains 15 residues. The V segment lost 5 bases and the J segment 0 bases; nucleotides outside the gene matches: 2. From germline, CDR1 is MNHEY and CDR2 SVGEGT. The CDR3 nucleotides are TGTGCCAGCAGTCTAGCGGGGCAAGCCAAAAACATTCAGTACTTC. This codes for CASSLAGQAKNIQYF.

The V and J genes are TRBV11-3 and TRBJ1-1; 7 positions agree with TRBD1. This CDR3 is 14 amino acids long. Germline V gives CDR1 SGHNT, CDR2 YENEEA. The junction had 4 bases not matched to a gene; V was cut back by 5 bases and J by 1 base. The CDR3 coding sequence is TGTGCCAGCAGCCCGAGGACAGGGAACACTGAAGCTTTCTTT. It encodes CASSPRTGNTEAFF.

The gene calls are TRBV27 and TRBJ2-3; D possibly uses TRBD1 or TRBD2 (5 bases each). Germline V gene data show CDR1 as MNHEY and CDR2 as SMNVEV (reference sequence). The germline V and J ends were trimmed by 5 bases and 8 bases, with 11 bases remaining between them. There are 12 residues in the CDR3. The CDR3 here is CASSPLGGTQYF. CDR3 bases: TGTGCCAGCAGTCCCCTTGGGGGTACGCAGTATTTT.

This clone occurred once. The genes are TRBV5-5 and TRBJ1-5; D uncertain. The germline gives CDR1 SGHKS, CDR2 YYEKEE (reference sequence). V lost 0 bases and J 11 bases, leaving 12 bases between the germline ends. The CDR3 is 13 residues long. In DNA form, the CDR3 reads TGTGCCAGCAGCTTGGATGGGGTGGCAGCCCAGCATTTT. Translated, it gives CASSLDGVAAQHF.

V gene TRBV19 combines with J gene TRBJ2-7; D remains ambiguous. CDR3 size: 14 residues. The V gene's germline CDR1 is LNHDA and CDR2 SQIVND (reference sequence). V lost 1 base and J lost 3, with 10 bases in between. The CDR3 loop reads CASSIAGDRYEQYF. The CDR3 nucleotides read TGTGCCAGTAGTATAGCAGGAGACCGCTACGAGCAGTACTTC.

This chain links TRBV19 with TRBJ1-2; D may be TRBD1 (6 bases). CDR1 is LNHDA and CDR2 is SQIVND in the germline V gene (reference sequence). This CDR3 is 14 amino acids long. The germline V and J ends were trimmed by 6 bases and 4 bases, with 15 bases remaining between them. CDR3 sequence (DNA): TGTGCCAGTAGACGACAGGCGGCATCCTATGGCTACACCTTC. Translated, it gives CASRRQAASYGYTF.

The CDR3, as DNA: TGTGCCAGCAGTTACACGGAAAACATTCAGTACTTC. Encoded protein: CASSYTENIQYF. The chain employs TRBV2 and TRBJ2-4; D is unresolved. The CDR3 is 12 residues long. V lost 5 bases and J 5 bases, leaving 7 bases between the germline ends. Per the germline V gene, CDR1 is SNHLY and CDR2 is FYNNEI.

The chain links TRBV27 to TRBJ2-5; 9 bases fit TRBD2. Germline loops: CDR1 MNHEY, CDR2 SMNVEV (reference sequence). After removal of 6 bases from V and 3 bases from J, the junction contained 5 bases not matched to a gene. The CDR3 runs to 14 residues. The CDR3 sequence is CASRRGGAEETQYF. CDR3 DNA sequence: TGTGCCAGCAGGCGCGGGGGGGCAGAAGAGACCCAGTACTTC.

In its sample, this clone was seen once. The rearrangement uses TRBV7-3 and TRBJ1-1; possibly TRBD1 for D (6 bases). Germline CDR1 SGHTA, CDR2 FQGTGA. Trimming took off 5 bases at V and 0 bases at J, with 10 bases between the two ends. The CDR3 runs 14 residues. The CDR3 protein is CASSPQGLNTEAFF. The CDR3 DNA reads as TGTGCCAGCAGCCCACAGGGATTGAACACTGAAGCTTTCTTT.

J is TRBJ1-2 and V is TRBV5-4; TRBD1 matches at 11 bases. V shed 3 bases and J 7 bases; nucleotides not matched to a gene: 11. There are 16 residues in the CDR3. Germline V gene sequence: CDR1 SGHNT, CDR2 YYREEE (reference sequence). CDR3 nucleotides: TGTGCCAGCAGCTACGCCGGGACAGGGGGGTTCGGTGGCTACACCTTC. It codes for CASSYAGTGGFGGYTF.

The rearrangement uses TRBV7-2 and TRBJ1-1; D is undetermined. Germline CDR1 and CDR2: SGHTA and FQGNSA. Deletions cut 3 bases from V and 4 bases from J, with 12 bases between. The CDR3 is 14 amino acids. CDR3 sequence reads: CASSFSLLGTEAFF. CDR3 DNA: TGTGCCAGCAGCTTTAGTCTGTTGGGCACTGAAGCTTTCTTT.

This clone occurred a few times. The chain carries TRBV28 and TRBJ1-1; a possible D gene is TRBD1 (6 bases). The V end was cut by 2 bases, the J end by 5 bases, with 9 bases between. This CDR3 is built from 13 residues. CDR1 MDHEN and CDR2 SYDVKM come from the germline V gene. The CDR3, as DNA: TGTGCCAGCAGTTTAATACAGGGAACTGAAGCTTTCTTT. Translation gives CASSLIQGTEAFF.

The table lists this clone with a count of one. This chain uses TRBV19 with TRBJ1-4; TRBD1 aligns across 8 bases. Trimming at V came to 5 bases and at J to 8 bases, leaving 7 bases not matched to a gene. There are 14 residues in the CDR3. The germline gives CDR1 LNHDA, CDR2 SQIVND (reference sequence). The CDR3 DNA reads as TGTGCCAGTAGTCCCGGGACAGGCGCGGAAAAACTGTTTTTT. Residues: CASSPGTGAEKLFF.

The V call is TRBV9, the J call TRBJ2-3, with 7 bases that match TRBD1. The CDR3 covers 14 residues. With 4 bases clipped from V and 1 base from J, the junction kept 3 bases outside the gene matches. The germline V gene encodes CDR1 SGDLS and CDR2 YYNGEE. Here the CDR3 reads CASSQGEGTDTQYF. Written as DNA, the CDR3 is TGTGCCAGCAGCCAGGGGGAAGGCACAGATACGCAGTATTTT.

V usage is TRBV30 and J usage is TRBJ2-7; tentative D call: TRBD1 (6 bases). V lost 4 bases and J 4 bases, leaving 14 bases between the germline ends. This CDR3 contains 13 residues. The germline gives CDR1 GTSNPN, CDR2 SVGIG (reference sequence). The CDR3 spells CAWNQGQAYEQYF. Written as DNA, the CDR3 is TGTGCCTGGAACCAGGGGCAAGCGTACGAGCAGTACTTC.

This CDR3 reads CASTPGANVLTF. DNA for the CDR3: TGTGCCAGTACCCCTGGGGCCAACGTCCTGACTTTC. The chain has TRBV19 and TRBJ2-6; the D is unclear. The germline V gene has CDR1 LNHDA and CDR2 SQIVND (reference sequence). The CDR3 contains 12 residues. The V and J ends lost 7 bases and 2 bases respectively, with 3 bases between them.

Only one count was recorded for this clone. Written as DNA, the CDR3 is TGTGCCAGCAGCCAAGATCCTAGCGGAAAGCGGTACTTC. Protein sequence: CASSQDPSGKRYF. V is TRBV4-2 and J is TRBJ2-7; TRBD2 matches at 7 bases. In germline, CDR1 is LGHNA, CDR2 YNFKEQ. Unmatched junction bases numbered 8, after V lost 0 bases and J lost 12 bases. The length of the CDR3 is 13 residues.

This chain links TRBV19 with TRBJ2-6, with TRBD1 matching 9 bases. The germline CDR1 and CDR2 sequences are LNHDA and SQIVND (reference sequence). The J segment lost 4 bases and the V segment lost 6 bases, leaving 4 bases of the junction unmatched. There are 15 residues in the CDR3. The CDR3: CASRQGAAGANVLTF. The DNA for the CDR3 is TGTGCCAGTAGACAGGGGGCAGCGGGGGCCAACGTCCTGACTTTC.

The CDR3 coding sequence is TGTGCCAGCAGTGTCCCGGACAGAGACTCCTACAATGAGCAGTTCTTC. This translates into CASSVPDRDSYNEQFF. The chain couples TRBV2 to TRBJ2-1, with D possibly TRBD1 on 6 matching bases. Per germline, CDR1 SNHLY and CDR2 FYNNEI. The CDR3 is 16 amino acids. Trimming took 4 bases from V and 0 from J, leaving 13 bases between them.

This clone was observed once. The chain uses TRBV5-1 and TRBJ1-4; unclear D gene. This CDR3 is 14 amino acids long. Germline V gene sequence: CDR1 SGHRS, CDR2 YFSETQ. The V and J ends lost 0 bases and 8 bases respectively, with 11 bases between them. In nucleotides, the CDR3 is TGCGCCAGCAGCTTGGGCCAACCGGGGGAAAAACTGTTTTTT. As protein: CASSLGQPGEKLFF.

The rearrangement uses TRBV4-1 and TRBJ2-1, with D perhaps TRBD2 (6 bases). Looked up from germline, CDR1 is MGHRA and CDR2 is YSYEKL. V was shortened by 2 bases and J by 4 bases, with 12 bases between the two germline ends. The CDR3 is 15 residues long. The CDR3 is CASSQRAGLYNEQFF. The CDR3 bases are TGCGCCAGCAGCCAAAGGGCTGGACTATACAATGAGCAGTTCTTC.

The chain employs TRBV13 and TRBJ1-2; possible D gene TRBD1, 6 bases. V dropped 5 bases and J dropped 3 bases, with 16 bases sitting between them. Germline assignment: CDR1 PRHDT and CDR2 FYEKMQ (reference sequence). The length of the CDR3 is 15 residues. CDR3 residues: CASSLTDQGYYGYTF. DNA for the CDR3: TGTGCCAGCAGCCTAACGGACCAGGGGTACTATGGCTACACCTTC.

On this clone itself: Distinct nucleotide sequences in the sample also encode this CDR3. V usage is TRBV6-5 and J usage is TRBJ2-3; a possible D gene is TRBD2 (5 bases). This CDR3 contains 13 residues. V lost 0 bases and J 4 bases, leaving 5 bases between the germline ends. Germline V gene sequence: CDR1 MNHEY, CDR2 SVGAGI. CDR3 bases: TGTGCCAGCAGTTACTCGAGGGCAGATACGCAGTATTTT. It yields the protein CASSYSRADTQYF.

This chain joins TRBV4-3 and TRBJ1-6; D is ambiguous. CDR3 length: 16 amino acids. Germline CDR1 and CDR2: LGHNA and YSLEER. Trimming shortened V by 0 bases and J by 8 bases, and 14 bases separated the two germline ends. The CDR3 loop is CASSQEVTGSYSPLHF. CDR3 nucleotides: TGCGCCAGCAGCCAAGAAGTAACCGGGTCTTATTCACCCCTCCACTTT.